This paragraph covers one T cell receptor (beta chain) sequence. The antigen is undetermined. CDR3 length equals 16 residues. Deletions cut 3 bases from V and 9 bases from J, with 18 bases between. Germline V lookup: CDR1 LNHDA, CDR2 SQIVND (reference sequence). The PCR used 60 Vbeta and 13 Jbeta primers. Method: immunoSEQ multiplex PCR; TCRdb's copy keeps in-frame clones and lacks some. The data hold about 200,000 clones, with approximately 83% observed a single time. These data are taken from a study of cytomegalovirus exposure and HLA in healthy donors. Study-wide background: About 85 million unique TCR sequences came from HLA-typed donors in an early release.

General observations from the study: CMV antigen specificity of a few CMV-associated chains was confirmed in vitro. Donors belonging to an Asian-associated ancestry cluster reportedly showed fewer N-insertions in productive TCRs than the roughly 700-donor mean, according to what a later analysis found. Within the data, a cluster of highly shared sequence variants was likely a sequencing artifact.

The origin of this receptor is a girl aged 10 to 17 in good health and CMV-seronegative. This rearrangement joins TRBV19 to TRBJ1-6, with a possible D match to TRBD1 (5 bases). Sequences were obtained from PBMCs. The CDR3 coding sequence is TGTGCCAGTAGTATTAAGGTTAAGGGGCCGTCTTCACCCCTCCACTTT. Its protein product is CASSIKVKGPSSPLHF.